One and the same sample provided the 13 T cell receptor beta chains below, sequenced in a study of identical twins. Using its own MiXCR run on the 5' RACE reads, TCRdb lists one record per CDR3 protein. The table shows roughly 490,000 distinct CDR3 sequences, with about 13% occurring only once. This same sample was also part of a study on yellow fever vaccine responses in identical twins.

The sample taken for sequencing was CD4+ T cells sorted from blood. The receptor set was obtained from a woman between 18 and 30 years old in good health.

This clonotype was observed many times. The chain joins TRBV5-1 to TRBJ2-5, with 7 bases matching TRBD1. The CDR3 contains 15 residues. The germline CDR1 and CDR2 sequences are SGHRS and YFSETQ. Germline trimming cut 0 bases from V and 4 bases from J; bases unmatched to any gene: 6. CDR3 region: CASSLGSTGLETQYF. CDR3 nucleotides: TGCGCCAGCAGCTTGGGGTCGACAGGGTTAGAGACCCAGTACTTC.

This clonotype was picked up a small number of times. The V gene is TRBV28, the J gene TRBJ2-7, with 8 nucleotides matching TRBD1. Trimming cost V 4 bases and J 5 bases; bases outside gene matches: 7. The CDR3 runs 14 residues. The V gene's germline CDR1 is MDHEN and CDR2 SYDVKM. CDR3 residues: CASSSSYRGDEQYF. DNA for the CDR3: TGTGCCAGCAGTTCGTCGTACAGGGGGGACGAGCAGTACTTC.

This rearrangement joins TRBV11-1 to TRBJ2-1, with TRBD2 identical over 8 bases. J gave up 5 bases and V 4 bases, and 13 bases lay outside the gene matches. The germline V gene has CDR1 SGHAT and CDR2 FQDESV (reference sequence). The CDR3 length is 17 residues. The CDR3 DNA follows: TGTGCCAGCAGCTCCTTAGCGGGGAGGCTCATAAACAATGAGCAGTTCTTC. Its translation is CASSSLAGRLINNEQFF.

This chain uses TRBV2 with TRBJ2-1, with D possibly matching TRBD1 (5 bases). V lost 3 bases and J 8 bases, leaving 8 bases between the germline ends. There are 12 residues in the CDR3. The V gene's germline CDR1 is SNHLY and CDR2 FYNNEI. The CDR3 bases are TGTGCCAGCAGTGACAGGGTCCATGAGCAGTTCTTC. Residues: CASSDRVHEQFF.

The chain is built from TRBV12-3 or TRBV12-4 and TRBJ1-5, with D hard to call. CDR3 size: 13 residues. The germline V and J ends were trimmed by 7 bases and 3 bases, with 10 bases remaining between them. In DNA form, the CDR3 reads TGTGCCAGCACTTTGCGATACAATCAGCCCCAGCATTTT. Amino acid sequence: CASTLRYNQPQHF.

The rearrangement links TRBV5-1 to TRBJ2-3; TRBD2 agrees at 9 bases. Germline V gene lookup returns CDR1 SGHRS and CDR2 YFSETQ. This CDR3 spans 15 amino acids. With 2 bases clipped from V and 7 bases from J, the junction kept 8 bases outside the gene matches. The CDR3 nucleotides are TGCGCCAGCAGCTTCTCTAGCGGGGACCCCCATACGCAGTATTTT. It is translated as CASSFSSGDPHTQYF.

This clonotype came up a few times. The rearrangement joins TRBV5-6 to TRBJ2-3; 11 positions match TRBD2. V was pared by 1 base and J by 5 bases, with 6 bases of the junction left unmatched. CDR3 length: 16 amino acids. Per germline, CDR1 SGHDT and CDR2 YYEEEE. CDR3 amino acids: CASSLLASGGLDTQYF. The CDR3 coding sequence is TGTGCCAGCAGCTTGTTAGCTAGCGGGGGGCTAGATACGCAGTATTTT.

This clonotype was counted a few times. V is TRBV6-1 and J is TRBJ2-2; TRBD1 is a possible D gene (5 bases). The V gene's germline CDR1 is MNHNS and CDR2 SASEGT. V was clipped by 6 bases and J by 0 bases, with 11 bases between them. The CDR3 is 15 residues long. The CDR3 loop reads CASRAREPNTGELFF. The CDR3 bases are TGTGCCAGCAGGGCCAGGGAACCGAACACCGGGGAGCTGTTTTTT.

The table lists this clonotype with a few counts. The chain is built from TRBV27 and TRBJ2-2, with D possibly matching TRBD2 (5 bases). The V and J ends lost 5 bases and 4 bases respectively, with 14 bases between them. CDR1 and CDR2 (germline): MNHEY, SMNVEV (reference sequence). The CDR3 is 15 amino acids. The CDR3: CASSHPLDPTGELFF. The CDR3 DNA sequence: TGTGCCAGCAGTCATCCACTAGACCCCACCGGGGAGCTGTTTTTT.

The rearrangement uses TRBV2 and TRBJ2-3, with TRBD2 matching over 7 bases. CDR3 size: 16 residues. Trimming removed 4 bases from V and 4 bases from J; junction bases left unmatched: 11. Germline CDR1 reads SNHLY; CDR2 reads FYNNEI. CDR3 loop: CASSGRGGESADTQYF. The CDR3 nucleotides read TGTGCCAGCAGTGGCCGTGGGGGGGAGAGTGCAGATACGCAGTATTTT.

The genes are TRBV5-1 and TRBJ2-5; D ambiguous. CDR1 and CDR2 from the germline V gene are SGHRS and YFSETQ. V lost 4 bases to trimming and J lost 3 bases, with 7 bases between them. This CDR3 spans 12 amino acids. The chain's CDR3 is CASSEAKETQYF. CDR3 DNA: TGCGCCAGCAGCGAGGCCAAAGAGACCCAGTACTTC.

There are a few counts of this clonotype. The genes are TRBV12-3 or TRBV12-4 and TRBJ2-6, with 7 bases identical to TRBD1. This CDR3 spans 14 amino acids. V gave up 6 bases and J gave up 10 bases; unmatched junction bases: 9. The CDR3: CASSPSGTENVLTF. In nucleotides, the CDR3 is TGTGCCAGCAGCCCCTCCGGGACAGAGAACGTCCTGACTTTC.

At least ten counts were recorded for this clonotype. The rearrangement uses TRBV5-1 and TRBJ2-7; D perhaps matches TRBD2 (7 bases). The germline CDR1 and CDR2 sequences are SGHRS and YFSETQ. The CDR3 length is 12 residues. Trimming shortened V by 6 bases and J by 4 bases, and 11 bases separated the two germline ends. CDR3 nucleotides: TGCGCCAGCACGGGGGGCTCTTACGAGCAGTACTTC. Translated: CASTGGSYEQYF.